These 10 T cell receptor beta chains share one sample of origin, sequenced in a study of control samples from healthy donors and cancer patients. Repertoires were generated with immunoSEQ multiplex PCR, while TCRdb's copy carries only in-frame clones and drops some. Counted here are almost 90,000 clones, approximately 87% occurring once; the ten biggest clones make up 2.1%. Sequenced: blood. Receptors were obtained from a middle-aged woman in good health.

In regard to this clone: The junction departs from the called germline gene at one end, perhaps through a read error. The genes are TRBV15 and TRBJ1-1; no reliable D call. The CDR3 length is 14 residues. Germline V CDR1 and CDR2: LNHNV, YYDKDF (reference sequence). Here the CDR3 reads CAASRDRARTAGFF. The CDR3 coding sequence is TGTGCCGCCAGCAGAGATAGGGCTAGGACCGCAGGTTTCTTT.

The chain recombines TRBV7-2 with TRBJ1-1, with D tentatively TRBD1 (5 bases). The germline V gene encodes CDR1 SGHTA and CDR2 FQGNSA. The CDR3 is made up of 14 amino acids. Trimming took 1 base from V and 7 from J, leaving 13 bases between them. CDR3 region: CASSLGAGSVEAFF. Written as DNA, the CDR3 is TGTGCCAGCAGCTTAGGGGCAGGGAGCGTTGAAGCTTTCTTT.

V and J are TRBV18 and TRBJ1-1; D is uncertain. The CDR3 spans 13 residues. Germline lookup yields CDR1 KGHSH and CDR2 LQKENI. V was pared by 3 bases and J by 2 bases, with 7 bases between. The CDR3 sequence is CASSPIENTEAFF. In nucleotides, the CDR3 is TGTGCCAGCTCACCTATAGAAAACACTGAAGCTTTCTTT.

The chain combines TRBV19 with TRBJ2-7, with D possibly matching TRBD1 (6 bases). CDR3 length equals 13 residues. In germline, CDR1 is LNHDA, CDR2 SQIVND (reference sequence). V was pared by 7 bases and J by 1 base, with 11 bases between. The CDR3 is CASTGRGSYEQYF. The CDR3, as DNA: TGTGCCAGTACCGGCAGGGGATCCTACGAGCAGTACTTC.

This chain uses TRBV15 with TRBJ1-4, with a possible D match to TRBD1 (5 bases). The length of the CDR3 is 17 residues. Trimming pared 0 bases from V and 4 bases from J, leaving 15 bases between. In germline, CDR1 is LNHNV, CDR2 YYDKDF (reference sequence). For the CDR3, the DNA is TGTGCCACCAGCAGAGACCCCCCCAGGGCATTTAATGAAAAACTGTTTTTT. This translates into CATSRDPPRAFNEKLFF.

J is TRBJ1-2 and V is TRBV6-2 or TRBV6-3, with no clear D. V dropped 5 bases and J dropped 2 bases, with 9 bases sitting between them. This CDR3 comprises 13 residues. In germline, CDR1 is MNHEY, CDR2 SVGEGT. CDR3: CASSATENYGYTF. DNA for the CDR3: TGTGCCAGCAGTGCCACAGAAAACTATGGCTACACCTTC.

V usage is TRBV11-3 and J usage is TRBJ2-7; possibly TRBD1 for D (6 bases). V dropped 3 bases and J dropped 2 bases, with 14 bases sitting between them. The CDR3 loop spans 15 amino acids. Germline V gene lookup returns CDR1 SGHNT and CDR2 YENEEA. The CDR3 region is CASSFRGGGPYEQYF. The CDR3 DNA reads as TGTGCCAGCAGCTTTAGGGGTGGGGGCCCCTACGAGCAGTACTTC.

The chain recombines TRBV27 with TRBJ1-5; 7 bases line up with TRBD1. Germline V gene data show CDR1 as MNHEY and CDR2 as SMNVEV (reference sequence). This CDR3 spans 14 amino acids. Germline trimming cut 2 bases from V and 6 bases from J; bases unmatched to any gene: 4. This chain's CDR3 is CASSLHTGVQPQHF. The CDR3 region has the DNA TGTGCCAGCAGTTTACATACAGGGGTTCAGCCCCAGCATTTT.

This rearrangement joins TRBV7-3 to TRBJ2-3; 9 positions match TRBD2. The CDR3 has 17 residues. Germline-derived CDR1 and CDR2 are SGHTA and FQGTGA. V was clipped by 4 bases and J by 0 bases; unmatched bases: 8. The CDR3 DNA follows: TGTGCCAGCAGCTCCAGGCAGCGGGGGGCCAGCACAGATACGCAGTATTTT. Encoded protein: CASSSRQRGASTDTQYF.

CDR3 DNA sequence: TGTGCCAGCAGTCCCCCGGGACGCCCCTACAATGAGCAGTTCTTC. The encoded protein is CASSPPGRPYNEQFF. The chain couples TRBV6-2 or TRBV6-3 to TRBJ2-1, with D perhaps matching TRBD1 or TRBD2 (5 bases each). Deletions cut 5 bases from V and 2 bases from J, with 13 bases between. Germline V gene sequence: CDR1 MNHEY, CDR2 SVGEGT. The CDR3 totals 15 residues.